This T cell receptor (beta chain) was captured in a study of T cells in Graves' hyperthyroidism and ophthalmopathy. Amplified regions were TCR beta CDR3 sequences from RNA transcripts. The HTBI set primed first-round TCR CDR3 RT-PCR. TCRdb fed the multiplex PCR reads into MiXCR, producing one record per CDR3 protein. Of around 240,000 distinct CDR3 sequences listed, 13% to 15% are singletons. Study results and caveats: Separation of ophthalmopathy from stable hyperthyroidism was achieved by a 13 V-J model. Blood also showed most of the thyroid clonotypes that were expanded above 0.001.

Germline values: CDR1 MGHRA, CDR2 YSYEKL. There are 16 residues in the CDR3. V gave up 3 bases and J gave up 3 bases; unmatched junction bases: 6. This clonotype was observed a few times. Its matching antigen is unknown. This TCR came from a woman aged 40-49 years with Graves' hyperthyroidism that later progressed to Graves' ophthalmopathy. Sequencing was performed on blood. J is TRBJ1-3 and V is TRBV4-1, with 9 bases that match TRBD1. CDR3 DNA: TGCGCCAGCAGCCACGTCGGGACAGGGCTTGGAAACACCATATATTTT. Amino acids: CASSHVGTGLGNTIYF.